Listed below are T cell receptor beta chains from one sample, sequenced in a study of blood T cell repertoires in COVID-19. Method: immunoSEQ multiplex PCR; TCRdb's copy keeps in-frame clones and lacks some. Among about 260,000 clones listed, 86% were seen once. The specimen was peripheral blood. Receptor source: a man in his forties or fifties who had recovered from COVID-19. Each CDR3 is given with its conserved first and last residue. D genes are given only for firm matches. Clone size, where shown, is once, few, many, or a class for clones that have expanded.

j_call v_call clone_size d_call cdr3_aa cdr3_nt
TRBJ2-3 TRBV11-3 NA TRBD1 CASSLVGWTGGGIDTQYF TGTGCCAGCAGCTTAGTTGGATGGACAGGGGGCGGAATAGATACGCAGTATTTT
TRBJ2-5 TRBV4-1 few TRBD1 CASSQDRGQQETQYF TGCGCCAGCAGCCAAGATCGGGGACAGCAAGAGACCCAGTACTTC
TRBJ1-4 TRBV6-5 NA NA CASSQGLPPEKLFF TGTGCCAGCAGCCAGGGACTACCGCCGGAAAAACTGTTTTTT
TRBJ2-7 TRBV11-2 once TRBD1 CASTPGGEQYF TGTGCCAGCACTCCAGGGGGCGAGCAGTACTTC
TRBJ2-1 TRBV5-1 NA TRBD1 CASSLATGGTLNEQFF TGCGCCAGCAGCTTGGCTACAGGGGGAACCCTAAATGAGCAGTTCTTC
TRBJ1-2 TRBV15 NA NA CATSSPVAGDYGYTF TGTGCCACCAGCAGTCCCGTCGCAGGGGACTATGGCTACACCTTC
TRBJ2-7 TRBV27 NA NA CASSWQGRPNEQYF TGTGCCAGCAGTTGGCAGGGCAGGCCCAACGAGCAGTACTTC
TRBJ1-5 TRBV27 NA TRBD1 CASSLRDRGIQPQHF TGTGCCAGCAGTTTACGGGACAGGGGTATTCAGCCCCAGCATTTT
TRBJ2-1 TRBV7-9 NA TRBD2 CASSSAGVGVSNEQFF TGTGCCAGCAGCTCCGCGGGGGTAGGGGTCTCCAATGAGCAGTTCTTC
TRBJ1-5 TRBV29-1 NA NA CSVEFFRFARNQPQHF TGCAGCGTTGAATTTTTCAGGTTTGCGCGCAATCAGCCCCAGCATTTT
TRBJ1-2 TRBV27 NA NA CASSRAGVNYGYTF TGTGCCAGCTCCCGGGCCGGGGTTAACTATGGCTACACCTTC
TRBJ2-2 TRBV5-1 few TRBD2 CASSLPQGGLAATGELFF TGCGCCAGCAGCTTGCCCCAGGGGGGACTAGCGGCCACCGGGGAGCTGTTTTTT
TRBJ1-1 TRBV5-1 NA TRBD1 CASSWTPGQGNTEAFF TGCGCCAGCAGCTGGACACCGGGACAGGGTAACACTGAAGCTTTCTTT
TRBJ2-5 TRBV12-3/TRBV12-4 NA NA CASRPTGRETQYF TGTGCCAGCAGGCCGACTGGTCGGGAGACCCAGTACTTC
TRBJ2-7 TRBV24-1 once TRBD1 CATSDSRQGRRSKVYEQYF TGTGCCACCAGTGATTCCCGACAGGGTAGACGCTCTAAAGTCTACGAGCAGTACTTC
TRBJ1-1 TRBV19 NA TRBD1 CASSKGTGASFTEAFF TGTGCCAGTAGTAAGGGGACAGGGGCTAGTTTCACTGAAGCTTTCTTT
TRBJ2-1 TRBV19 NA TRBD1 CASRSGTGGRASYNEQFF TGTGCCAGTAGGTCTGGGACAGGGGGTCGGGCCTCCTACAATGAGCAGTTCTTC
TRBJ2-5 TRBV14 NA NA CASSQATRVGETQYF TGTGCCAGCAGCCAAGCGACCAGGGTAGGAGAGACCCAGTACTTC
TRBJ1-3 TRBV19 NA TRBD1 CASSNSGQGAGNTIYF TGTGCCAGTAGTAACTCGGGACAGGGGGCTGGAAACACCATATATTTT
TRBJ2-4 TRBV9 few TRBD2 CASSVGGGKNIQYF TGTGCCAGCAGCGTAGGCGGGGGGAAAAACATTCAGTACTTC
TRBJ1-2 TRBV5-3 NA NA CARSQRLGGSGGYTF TGTGCCAGAAGCCAACGGTTGGGGGGATCTGGTGGCTACACCTTC
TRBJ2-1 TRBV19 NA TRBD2 CASKSSGRGDEQFF TGTGCCAGTAAGTCCAGCGGGAGGGGGGATGAGCAGTTCTTC
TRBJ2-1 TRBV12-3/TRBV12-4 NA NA CASPTNEQFF TGTGCCAGCCCGACTAATGAGCAGTTCTTC
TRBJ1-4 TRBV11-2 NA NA CASSPGGTVINEKLFF TGTGCCAGCAGCCCCGGGGGGACGGTAATTAATGAAAAACTGTTTTTT
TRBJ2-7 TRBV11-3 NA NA CASSLRAGDIYEQYF TGTGCCAGCAGCTTAAGGGCAGGGGACATCTACGAGCAGTACTTC
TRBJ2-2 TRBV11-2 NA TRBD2 CASSFGTSGRANTGELFF TGTGCCAGCAGCTTTGGGACTAGCGGGAGGGCGAACACCGGGGAGCTGTTTTTT
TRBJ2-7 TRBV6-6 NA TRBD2 CASRNSGRVSHEQYF TGTGCCAGCAGAAATAGCGGGAGGGTTTCCCACGAGCAGTACTTC
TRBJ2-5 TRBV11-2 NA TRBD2 CASSLDLASGGTQYF TGTGCCAGCAGCTTAGATCTGGCTAGCGGTGGTACCCAGTACTTC
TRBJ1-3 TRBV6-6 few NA CASIRRGSGNTIYF TGTGCCAGCATCCGGCGGGGTTCTGGAAACACCATATATTTT
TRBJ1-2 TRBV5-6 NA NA CASSLAVLPPNYGYTF TGTGCCAGCAGCTTGGCGGTTCTCCCACCGAACTATGGCTACACCTTC
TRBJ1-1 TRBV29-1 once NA CSVNPVEAFF TGCAGCGTAAATCCGGTTGAAGCTTTCTTT
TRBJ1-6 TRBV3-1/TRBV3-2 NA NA CASSQVAGGHSPLHF TGTGCCAGCAGCCAAGTGGCGGGAGGGCATTCACCCCTCCACTTT
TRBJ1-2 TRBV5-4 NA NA CASSLGGLANYGYTF TGTGCCAGCAGCTTGGGCGGCTTAGCTAACTATGGCTACACCTTC
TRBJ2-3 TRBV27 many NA CASKRFQGPDTQYF TGTGCCAGCAAGAGGTTTCAGGGTCCAGATACGCAGTATTTT
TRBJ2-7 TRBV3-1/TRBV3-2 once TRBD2 CASSQGLAEYEQYF TGTGCCAGCAGCCAAGGACTAGCCGAATACGAGCAGTACTTC
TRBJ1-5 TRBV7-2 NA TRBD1 CASSPGTGRSNQPQHF TGTGCCAGCAGCCCCGGGACAGGCCGTAGCAATCAGCCCCAGCATTTT
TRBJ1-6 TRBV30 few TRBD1 CAWRKAGGSYNSPLHF TGTGCCTGGAGGAAAGCAGGGGGCTCCTATAATTCACCCCTCCACTTT
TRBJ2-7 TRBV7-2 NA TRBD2 CASSYGLAGSYEQYF TGTGCCAGCAGCTACGGACTAGCGGGATCCTACGAGCAGTACTTC
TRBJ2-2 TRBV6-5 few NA CASRTSGVPGELFF TGTGCCAGCAGAACGTCCGGGGTCCCCGGGGAGCTGTTTTTT
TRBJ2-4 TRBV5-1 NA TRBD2 CASSLAGTSGGVPQYF TGCGCCAGCAGCTTGGCCGGGACTAGCGGGGGGGTACCCCAGTACTTC
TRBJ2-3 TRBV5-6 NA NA CASSLVDILGPNTQYF TGTGCCAGCAGCTTAGTGGACATCCTCGGACCGAATACGCAGTATTTT
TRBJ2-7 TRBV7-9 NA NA CASSLMVLEDSEQYF TGTGCCAGCAGCTTAATGGTTTTGGAGGATTCCGAGCAGTACTTC
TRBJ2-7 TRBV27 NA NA CASSTLGLLPYEQYF TGTGCCAGCAGTACCTTGGGACTCCTACCCTACGAGCAGTACTTC
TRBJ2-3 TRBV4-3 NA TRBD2 CASSQRLAGGFSDTQYF TGCGCCAGCAGCCAAAGACTAGCGGGGGGTTTTTCAGATACGCAGTATTTT
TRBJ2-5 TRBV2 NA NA CASSPDYAETQYF TGTGCCAGCAGTCCCGACTACGCAGAGACCCAGTACTTC
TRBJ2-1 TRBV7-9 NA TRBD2 CASSSRVASGRLDEQFF TGTGCCAGCAGCTCCCGAGTTGCTAGCGGGAGGCTGGATGAGCAGTTCTTC
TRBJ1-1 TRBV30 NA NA CAWSRGGGTAWGTEAFF TGTGCCTGGAGTAGGGGAGGGGGTACGGCTTGGGGCACTGAAGCTTTCTTT
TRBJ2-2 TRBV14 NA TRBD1 CASSQDLQGAAGELFF TGTGCCAGCAGCCAAGATCTTCAGGGGGCGGCCGGGGAGCTGTTTTTT
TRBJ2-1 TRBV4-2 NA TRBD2 CASSLLAGGINEQFF TGTGCCAGCAGCCTCCTAGCGGGAGGGATAAATGAGCAGTTCTTC
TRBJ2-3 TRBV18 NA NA CASSPGGWDTDTQYF TGTGCCAGCTCACCCGGAGGGTGGGACACAGATACGCAGTATTTT
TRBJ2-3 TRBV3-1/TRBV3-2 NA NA CASSQELTGTQYF TGTGCCAGCAGCCAAGAACTAACCGGTACGCAGTATTTT
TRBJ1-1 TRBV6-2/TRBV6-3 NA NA CASSYGRANTEAFF TGTGCCAGCAGTTACGGCAGGGCGAACACTGAAGCTTTCTTT
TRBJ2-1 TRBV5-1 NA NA CASSEGLRVENEQFF TGCGCCAGCAGCGAGGGACTCCGGGTGGAGAATGAGCAGTTCTTC
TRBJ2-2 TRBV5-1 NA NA CASSRDGREDTGELFF TGCGCCAGCAGCCGTGATGGCAGGGAGGACACCGGGGAGCTGTTTTTT